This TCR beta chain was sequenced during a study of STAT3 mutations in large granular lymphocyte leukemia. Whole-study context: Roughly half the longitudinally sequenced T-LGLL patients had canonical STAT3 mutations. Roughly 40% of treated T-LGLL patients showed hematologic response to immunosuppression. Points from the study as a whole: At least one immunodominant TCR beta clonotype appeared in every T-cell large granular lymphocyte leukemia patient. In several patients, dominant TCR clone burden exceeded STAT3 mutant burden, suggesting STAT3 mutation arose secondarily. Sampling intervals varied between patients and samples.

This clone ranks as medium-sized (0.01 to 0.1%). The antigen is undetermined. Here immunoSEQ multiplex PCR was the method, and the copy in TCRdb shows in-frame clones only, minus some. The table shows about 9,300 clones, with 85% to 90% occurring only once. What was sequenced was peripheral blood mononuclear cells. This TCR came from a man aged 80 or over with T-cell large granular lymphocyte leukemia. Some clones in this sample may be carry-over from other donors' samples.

CDR3 residues: CASSYGNNEQFF. In nucleotides, the CDR3 is TGTGCCAGCAGTTATGGAAACAATGAGCAGTTCTTC. The J gene is TRBJ2-1, the V gene TRBV6-5; no clear D gene. The CDR3 contains 12 residues. The V end was cut by 3 bases, the J end by 5 bases, with 5 bases between. Germline loops: CDR1 MNHEY, CDR2 SVGAGI.